The subject of this entry is one T cell receptor beta chain. Its antigen is unidentified. Genomic DNA of every subset was divided equally among multiple immunoSEQ plates. Roughly 210 ng DNA, tens of thousands of T cell genomes, went into each sorted-subset replicate PCR. Method: immunoSEQ multiplex PCR; TCRdb's copy keeps in-frame clones and lacks some. The sample gives under 850,000 clones, roughly 92% of which show up once; 24% is in the top ten. Germline V gene sequence: CDR1 SGHDN, CDR2 FVKESK. The V end lost 4 bases, the J end lost 1 base, and 13 bases lay between the germline ends. The CDR3 sequence is 15 residues long. This specimen belongs to a study of shared clonotypes between healthy human individuals. Study as a whole: Plates per donor: three CD4 naive, three CD4 memory, two CD8 naive, one CD8 memory. Study outcomes and limitations: Sorted-subset samples were not fully sequenced, rarefaction indicated.

Naive CD8 populations comprised CD45RO-negative cells positively selected for CCR7, excluding terminally differentiated effector memory CD45RA+ cells. The sample consisted of naive CD8+ T cells sorted from blood. The source is a young man in good health. The chain recombines TRBV14 with TRBJ2-5, with D perhaps TRBD2 (5 bases). In DNA, the CDR3 is TGTGCCAGCAGCCCTGGGAGTACTATCCAAGAGACCCAGTACTTC. It is translated as CASSPGSTIQETQYF.